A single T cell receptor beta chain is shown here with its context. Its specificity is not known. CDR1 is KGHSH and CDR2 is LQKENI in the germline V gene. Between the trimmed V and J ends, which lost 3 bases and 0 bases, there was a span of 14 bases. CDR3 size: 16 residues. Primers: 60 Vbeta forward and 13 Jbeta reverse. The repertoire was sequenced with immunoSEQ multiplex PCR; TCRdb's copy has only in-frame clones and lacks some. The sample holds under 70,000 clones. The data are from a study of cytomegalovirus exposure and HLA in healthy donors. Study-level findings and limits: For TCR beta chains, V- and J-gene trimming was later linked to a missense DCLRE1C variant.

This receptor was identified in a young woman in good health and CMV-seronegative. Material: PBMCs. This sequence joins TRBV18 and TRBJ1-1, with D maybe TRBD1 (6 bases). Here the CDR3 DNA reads TGTGCCAGCTCACCGCCAGGGGTGCTAATGAACACTGAAGCTTTCTTT. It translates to CASSPPGVLMNTEAFF.